This T cell receptor (beta chain) was sequenced during a study of blood T cell repertoires in COVID-19. Study as a whole: From T cells, B-cell-depleted T cells, or PBMCs came the material, which was cDNA or gDNA.

The V end lost 0 bases, the J end lost 5 bases, and 6 bases lay between the germline ends. Germline lookup yields CDR1 SGDLS and CDR2 YYNGEE. The CDR3 is 13 residues long. Some clones are missing from TCRdb's copy, which holds only in-frame ones; the method was immunoSEQ multiplex PCR. The sample gives 100,000 to 150,000 clones, roughly 84% of which show up once; approximately 1.5% is in the top ten. V is TRBV9 and J is TRBJ2-1; TRBD2 might be the D (6 bases). Sequencing used peripheral blood. This receptor was identified in a man aged 60 to 69 with acute or convalescent COVID-19. In DNA, the CDR3 is TGTGCCAGCAGCGTAGGGGGGGACAATGAGCAGTTCTTC. Protein product: CASSVGGDNEQFF.